A selection of T cell receptor beta chains follows, all from one sample in a study of cytomegalovirus exposure and HLA in healthy donors. Only in-frame clones appear in the TCRdb table, and some are missing; sequencing was by immunoSEQ multiplex PCR. In the table there are around 81,000 clones, roughly 63% of which are singletons. Sample: PBMCs. These receptor sequences come from a man aged 30 to 45 in good health and CMV-seropositive. Each CDR3 is given with its conserved first and last residue. D genes are given only for firm matches. Rows may omit the clone size; those that give it use once, few, many or a size class.

V gene	clone size	J gene	CDR3 length	D gene	CDR3 protein	CDR3 DNA
TRBV7-8	NA	TRBJ2-2	17	TRBD2	CASSLASGTKNTGELFF	TGTGCCAGCAGCTTAGCCTCCGGGACTAAGAACACCGGGGAGCTGTTTTTT
TRBV7-2	NA	TRBJ2-5	17	TRBD2	CASSPGETSAGLETQYF	TGTGCCAGCAGCCCAGGGGAGACTAGCGCAGGTTTAGAGACCCAGTACTTC
TRBV5-1	NA	TRBJ1-2	14	NA	CASRQAGVAYGYTF	TGCGCCAGCCGCCAAGCAGGGGTGGCCTATGGCTACACCTTC
TRBV6-5	NA	TRBJ1-5	15	NA	CASSYSGLHIQPQHF	TGTGCCAGCAGTTACTCGGGACTTCACATTCAGCCCCAGCATTTT
TRBV5-1	NA	TRBJ1-2	18	TRBD1	CASSRTGQGVRPNYGYTF	TGCGCCAGCAGCAGGACTGGACAGGGTGTGAGGCCTAACTATGGCTACACCTTC
TRBV7-6	few	TRBJ2-2	17	TRBD2	CASSSRGGGAATGELFF	TGTGCCAGCAGCTCGCGGGGCGGGGGGGCCGCCACCGGGGAGCTGTTTTTT
TRBV30	few	TRBJ2-7	13	NA	CAWSGLLSYEQYF	TGTGCCTGGAGTGGACTGCTCTCCTACGAGCAGTACTTC
TRBV28	NA	TRBJ2-5	14	TRBD2	CASSNSGSQETQYF	TGTGCCAGCAGTAATAGCGGGTCCCAAGAGACCCAGTACTTC
TRBV28	NA	TRBJ2-5	16	TRBD2	CASNTPGLAGEETQYF	TGTGCCAGCAACACCCCGGGACTAGCGGGAGAGGAGACCCAGTACTTC
TRBV6-1	NA	TRBJ1-2	10	TRBD1	CASVEGQGTF	TGTGCCAGCGTGGAAGGACAGGGCACCTTC
TRBV9	few	TRBJ2-7	14	TRBD2	CASSGRAGGYEQYF	TGTGCCAGCAGCGGCAGAGCGGGGGGATACGAGCAGTACTTC
TRBV7-3	NA	TRBJ2-2	14	TRBD2	CASSGAGATGELFF	TGTGCCAGCAGCGGAGCGGGGGCCACCGGGGAGCTGTTTTTT
TRBV28	NA	TRBJ1-2	14	NA	CASSLPDRHYGYTF	TGTGCCAGCAGTTTACCCGACAGACACTATGGCTACACCTTC
TRBV28	NA	TRBJ2-3	14	NA	CASGRGLSTDTQYF	TGTGCCAGCGGTAGGGGCTTGAGCACAGATACGCAGTATTTT
TRBV9	NA	TRBJ1-5	13	NA	CASSEGGNQPQHF	TGTGCCAGCAGCGAGGGGGGGAACCAGCCCCAGCATTTT
TRBV9	NA	TRBJ1-2	14	NA	CASSASHLNYGYTF	TGTGCCAGCAGCGCGAGCCACTTAAACTATGGCTACACCTTC
TRBV2	NA	TRBJ1-2	15	NA	CASSEALTEPGGYTF	TGTGCCAGCAGTGAAGCGCTGACGGAGCCTGGGGGCTACACCTTC
TRBV5-1	NA	TRBJ1-2	16	TRBD1	CASSLGATGPTYGYTF	TGCGCCAGCAGCTTGGGGGCGACAGGGCCTACCTATGGCTACACCTTC
TRBV4-3	NA	TRBJ1-1	15	NA	CASSPRTNLNTEAFF	TGCGCCAGCAGCCCAAGGACAAATTTGAACACTGAAGCTTTCTTT
TRBV5-1	few	TRBJ1-2	16	TRBD1	CASSLRGQGAVYGYTF	TGCGCCAGCAGCTTGAGGGGACAGGGGGCAGTCTATGGCTACACCTTC
TRBV4-2	few	TRBJ2-5	16	TRBD2	CASSQRVAGKQETQYF	TGTGCCAGCAGCCAAAGGGTAGCGGGAAAGCAAGAGACCCAGTACTTC
TRBV28	NA	TRBJ2-6	13	NA	CASSFAGANVLTF	TGTGCCAGCAGTTTCGCTGGGGCCAACGTCCTGACTTTC
TRBV18	NA	TRBJ1-5	17	TRBD1	CASSPGQGAGRYQPQHF	TGTGCCAGCTCCCCGGGACAGGGGGCAGGAAGGTATCAGCCCCAGCATTTT
TRBV11-3	NA	TRBJ1-6	10	NA	CASSATPLHF	TGTGCCAGCAGCGCTACACCCCTCCACTTT
TRBV4-1	NA	TRBJ1-5	15	TRBD1	CASSLWTGSNQPQHF	TGCGCCAGCAGCTTGTGGACAGGGAGCAATCAGCCCCAGCATTTT
TRBV30	NA	TRBJ2-7	14	TRBD1	CAWSPGQGADEQYF	TGTGCCTGGAGTCCGGGACAGGGGGCCGACGAGCAGTACTTC
TRBV6-1	NA	TRBJ2-7	14	NA	CASSEGLLRNEQYF	TGTGCCAGCAGTGAGGGGCTCCTCCGGAACGAGCAGTACTTC
TRBV2	few	TRBJ2-5	14	NA	CASREEGPWETQYF	TGTGCCAGCAGGGAGGAGGGGCCCTGGGAGACCCAGTACTTC
TRBV11-1	NA	TRBJ2-1	14	TRBD2	CASSLAGGRKEQFF	TGTGCCAGCAGCTTAGCGGGGGGGAGGAAAGAGCAGTTCTTC
TRBV28	NA	TRBJ1-4	14	NA	CASSLLQGRGKLFF	TGTGCCAGCAGTTTATTGCAGGGGAGGGGAAAACTGTTTTTT
TRBV5-6	NA	TRBJ2-3	15	NA	CASRLWGASTDTQYF	TGTGCCAGCAGGCTGTGGGGAGCTAGCACAGATACGCAGTATTTT
TRBV11-2	NA	TRBJ1-4	11	TRBD1	CASSTGGKLFF	TGTGCCAGCAGCACAGGGGGGAAACTGTTTTTT
TRBV11-3	NA	TRBJ2-2	15	NA	CASSSKGGGTGELFF	TGTGCCAGCAGCTCCAAGGGAGGGGGGACCGGGGAGCTGTTTTTT
TRBV9	few	TRBJ2-2	16	NA	CASSARGGPNTGELFF	TGTGCCAGCAGCGCCCGCGGGGGCCCAAACACCGGGGAGCTGTTTTTT
TRBV14	NA	TRBJ2-3	16	TRBD2	CASSQDSGIGVDTQYF	TGTGCCAGCAGCCAAGATAGCGGGATCGGGGTGGATACGCAGTATTTT
TRBV7-3	few	TRBJ1-1	15	TRBD1	CASSSITGGYTEAFF	TGTGCCAGCAGCTCGATAACAGGGGGCTACACTGAAGCTTTCTTT
TRBV4-2	NA	TRBJ2-1	16	TRBD1	CASSQYWLGQQNEQFF	TGTGCCAGCAGCCAATACTGGTTGGGACAGCAAAATGAGCAGTTCTTC
TRBV27	few	TRBJ2-4	14	NA	CASSLSLPENIQYF	TGTGCCAGCAGTTTATCGCTACCGGAAAACATTCAGTACTTC
TRBV15	NA	TRBJ2-5	15	NA	CATSRDNAGIETQYF	TGTGCCACCAGCAGAGATAACGCGGGGATTGAGACCCAGTACTTC
TRBV5-8	NA	TRBJ1-2	16	NA	CASSLVIVRQHYGYTF	TGTGCCAGCAGCTTGGTCATCGTCCGACAGCACTATGGCTACACCTTC
TRBV6-1	NA	TRBJ1-4	14	NA	CASSLTGPNEKLFF	TGTGCCAGCAGCTTGACAGGTCCCAATGAAAAACTGTTTTTT
TRBV7-6	NA	TRBJ1-1	15	NA	CASSLGQTRNTEAFF	TGTGCCAGCAGCTTAGGACAGACAAGGAACACTGAAGCTTTCTTT
TRBV6-1	NA	TRBJ2-7	12	NA	CASSESINEQYF	TGTGCCAGCAGTGAATCTATAAACGAGCAGTACTTC
TRBV5-1	few	TRBJ2-5	14	TRBD2	CASSSLAGVETQYF	TGCGCCAGCAGCTCCCTAGCGGGGGTGGAGACCCAGTACTTC
TRBV7-9	NA	TRBJ2-1	11	NA	CASSLGDEQFF	TGTGCCAGCAGCTTAGGAGATGAGCAGTTCTTC
TRBV5-6	NA	TRBJ1-1	16	TRBD1	CASSFDRGGMATEAFF	TGTGCCAGCAGCTTCGACAGGGGTGGGATGGCCACTGAAGCTTTCTTT
TRBV4-2	NA	TRBJ2-3	15	TRBD1	CASSTGTGVPDTQYF	TGTGCCAGCTCAACCGGGACAGGGGTCCCAGATACGCAGTATTTT
TRBV11-2	few	TRBJ2-7	14	TRBD1	CASRRDSVSYEQYF	TGTGCCAGCAGACGGGACAGTGTCTCGTACGAGCAGTACTTC
TRBV6-1	NA	TRBJ2-7	16	TRBD1	CASSEQVTGADYEQYF	TGTGCCAGCAGTGAACAAGTGACAGGGGCTGACTACGAGCAGTACTTC
TRBV7-6	NA	TRBJ1-6	15	NA	CASSPTGGRNSPLHF	TGTGCCAGCAGCCCCACGGGGGGCCGGAATTCACCCCTCCACTTT
TRBV6-1	NA	TRBJ1-1	13	NA	CASMRNRNTEAFF	TGTGCCAGCATGAGAAATCGGAACACTGAAGCTTTCTTT
TRBV28	few	TRBJ1-1	12	NA	CASSLNPREAFF	TGTGCCAGCAGTCTAAACCCCCGTGAAGCTTTCTTT